The clone carrying this T cell receptor beta chain was detected many times. Its specificity is not known. Via MiXCR, TCRdb re-called the 5' RACE reads, giving one row per CDR3 protein. This sample has hundreds of thousands of distinct CDR3 sequences; less than 10% occur once, and the top ten carry roughly 0.9%. Trimming shortened V by 4 bases and J by 0 bases, and 15 bases separated the two germline ends. This CDR3 is built from 16 residues. This entry is derived from a study of identical twins. Regarding the study as a whole: The study drew conclusions from cross-sectional statistical analysis, not from following the same donors.

The sample also formed part of further work on yellow fever vaccine responses in identical twins.

The receptor comes from a woman aged 18-29 years in good health. V is TRBV12-3 or TRBV12-4 and J is TRBJ2-5; D perhaps matches TRBD2 (5 bases). Input material: PBMCs. CDR3 in DNA: TGTGCCAGCAGTTCCCAATGGAGAGGGAACCAAGAGACCCAGTACTTC. Amino acid sequence: CASSSQWRGNQETQYF.